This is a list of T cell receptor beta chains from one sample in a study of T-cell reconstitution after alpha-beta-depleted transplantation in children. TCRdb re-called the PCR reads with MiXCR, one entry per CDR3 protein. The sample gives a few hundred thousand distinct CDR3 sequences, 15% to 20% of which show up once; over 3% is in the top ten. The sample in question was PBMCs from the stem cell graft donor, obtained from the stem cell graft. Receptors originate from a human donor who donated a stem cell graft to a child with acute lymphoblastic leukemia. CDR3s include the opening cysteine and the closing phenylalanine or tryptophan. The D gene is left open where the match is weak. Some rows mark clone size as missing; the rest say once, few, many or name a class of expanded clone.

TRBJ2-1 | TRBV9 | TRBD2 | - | CASSVGGGGYNEQFF | TGTGCCAGCAGCGTTGGCGGGGGGGGATACAATGAGCAGTTCTTC
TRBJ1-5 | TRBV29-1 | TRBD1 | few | CSVSETGMGSPPQHF | TGCAGCGTGAGCGAGACAGGGATGGGCTCCCCGCCCCAGCATTTT
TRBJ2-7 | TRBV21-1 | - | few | CASSKGIPLHYEQYF | TGTGCCAGCAGCAAGGGGATCCCCCTGCACTACGAGCAGTACTTC
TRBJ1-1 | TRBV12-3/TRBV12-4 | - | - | CASSFPASNTEAFF | TGTGCCAGCAGTTTCCCTGCCTCTAACACTGAAGCTTTCTTT
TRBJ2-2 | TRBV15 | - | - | CATSREWHRLNTGELFF | TGTGCCACCAGCAGAGAATGGCACAGGCTGAACACCGGGGAGCTGTTTTTT
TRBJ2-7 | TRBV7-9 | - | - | CASSLVNALYEQYF | TGTGCCAGCAGCTTAGTAAATGCCCTCTACGAGCAGTACTTC
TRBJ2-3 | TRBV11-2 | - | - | CASSSIRLRPDTQYF | TGTGCCAGCAGCTCCATCCGACTCCGACCAGATACGCAGTATTTT
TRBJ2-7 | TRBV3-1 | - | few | CASSHQGYEQYF | TGTGCCAGCAGCCATCAAGGCTACGAGCAGTACTTC
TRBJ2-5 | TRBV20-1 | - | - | CSARDPGHPGNYQETQYF | TGCAGTGCTAGAGATCCGGGACACCCCGGGAATTACCAAGAGACCCAGTACTTC
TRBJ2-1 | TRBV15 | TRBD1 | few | CATSPRDRGYNEQFF | TGTGCCACCAGCCCCCGGGACAGGGGCTACAATGAGCAGTTCTTC
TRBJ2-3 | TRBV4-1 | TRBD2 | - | CASREAGVDTQYF | TGCGCCAGCAGGGAAGCGGGAGTAGATACGCAGTATTTT
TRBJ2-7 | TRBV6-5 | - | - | CASSYSGQRGGEQYF | TGTGCCAGCAGTTATTCGGGACAGCGCGGGGGCGAGCAGTACTTC
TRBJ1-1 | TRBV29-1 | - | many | CSVAFYRLTEAFF | TGCAGCGTTGCCTTTTACAGGTTAACTGAAGCTTTCTTT
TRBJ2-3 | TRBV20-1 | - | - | CSAVRGGSTDTQYF | TGCAGTGCGGTCCGCGGCGGGAGCACAGATACGCAGTATTTT
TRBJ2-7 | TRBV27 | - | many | CASAKQGAPHEQYF | TGTGCCAGCGCCAAACAGGGAGCCCCCCACGAGCAGTACTTC
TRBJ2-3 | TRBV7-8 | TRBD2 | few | CASSLSGGRSADTQYF | TGTGCCAGCAGCTTATCCGGCGGGAGATCCGCAGATACGCAGTATTTT
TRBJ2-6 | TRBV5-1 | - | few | CASSSYYQLSGANVLTF | TGCGCCAGCAGCTCGTACTACCAGCTCTCTGGGGCCAACGTCCTGACTTTC
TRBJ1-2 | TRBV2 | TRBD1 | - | CASSETTGQAHPPNYGYTF | TGTGCCAGCAGTGAAACGACCGGACAGGCCCATCCGCCTAACTATGGCTACACCTTC
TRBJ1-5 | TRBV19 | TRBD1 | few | CASSGEDRARGQPQHF | TGTGCCAGTAGTGGAGAGGACAGGGCGCGAGGTCAGCCCCAGCATTTT